This T cell receptor (beta chain) originates from a study of HIV-infected patients and healthy controls. cDNA was made from approximately 500 ng RNA using alpha and beta constant primers. Each of the alpha and beta chains got its own library through chain-specific third strand synthesis with indices. MiXCR, applied by TCRdb to the 5' RACE reads, yields one record per CDR3 protein. The profile covers fewer than 6,500 distinct CDR3 sequences, with around 9.9% appearing a single time and 25% to 30% taken by the ten largest. All unsorted peripheral T cells were captured because whole blood was used without fractionation. This clonotype was seen ten or more times. Trimming took 2 bases from V and 7 from J; bases not matched to a gene: 13. The CDR3 has 18 residues. CDR1 and CDR2 (germline): SGHVS, FNYEAQ.

The chain employs TRBV7-6 and TRBJ2-1; 11 bases line up with TRBD1. The source was blood, collected before antiretroviral therapy. The clonotype comes from an adult with HIV infection. The CDR3 region is CASSLSISGQGDRNEQFF. The CDR3 DNA sequence: TGTGCCAGCAGCTTAAGTATATCGGGACAGGGGGACAGGAATGAGCAGTTCTTC. Filled out from reference TRBV7-6 and TRBJ2-1, the complete variable domain reads GAGVSQSPRYKVTKRGQDVALRCDPISGHVSLYWYRQALGQGPEFLTYFNYEAQQDKSGLPNDRFSAERPEGSISTLTIQRTEQRDSAMYRCASSLSISGQGDRNEQFFGPGTRLTVL.